This T cell receptor (beta chain) was retrieved from a study of blood T cell repertoires in COVID-19. The CDR3 length is 16 residues. Unmatched junction bases numbered 8, after V lost 10 bases and J lost 0 bases. Germline V CDR1 and CDR2: ENHRY, SYGVKD. This table comes from immunoSEQ multiplex PCR, and its TCRdb copy is limited to in-frame clones, with some not included. The table lists some 250,000 clones, approximately 83% of them singletons, with approximately 2% in the top ten. The material sequenced was PBMCs or T cells enriched from blood (not recorded which). This chain links TRBV10-3 with TRBJ1-6; 8 bases align to TRBD1. This receptor was taken from a woman between 50 and 59 years old who had recovered from COVID-19. CDR3 DNA sequence: TGTGCCACCCGGGACAGGCTTAGCTCCTATAATTCACCCCTCCACTTT. As protein: CATRDRLSSYNSPLHF.